The 25 T cell receptor beta chains in this list originate from one sample, sequenced in a study of T cells in Graves' hyperthyroidism and ophthalmopathy. TCR beta CDR3 regions were amplified from RNA. RT-PCR in the first round (using the HTBI primer set) targeted the TCR CDR3. TCRdb reprocessed the multiplex PCR reads with MiXCR, giving one entry per CDR3 protein. This repertoire shows more than 550,000 distinct CDR3 sequences, 15% to 20% found once; its top ten account for about a sixth. Sequenced: blood. All receptors derive from a man in his forties or fifties with Graves' hyperthyroidism.

CDR3 protein: CASSLGQWNNQPQHF. In nucleotides, the CDR3 is TGCGCCAGCAGCCTGGGACAGTGGAACAATCAGCCCCAGCATTTT. J is TRBJ1-5 and V is TRBV5-1, with 7 positions matching TRBD1. Germline V lookup: CDR1 SGHRS, CDR2 YFSETQ. V shed 4 bases and J 3 bases; nucleotides not matched to a gene: 7. The CDR3 has 15 amino acids.

V and J are TRBV6-1 and TRBJ1-6; D possibly corresponds to TRBD1 (5 bases). With 5 bases removed from V and 8 bases from J, the gap between germline ends came to 16 bases. Germline assignment: CDR1 MNHNS and CDR2 SASEGT. The CDR3 is made up of 15 amino acids. The CDR3 DNA sequence: TGTGCCAGCAGTTGGGACTCTCGAGGGGATTCACCCCTCCACTTT. It translates to CASSWDSRGDSPLHF.

V and J are TRBV20-1 and TRBJ2-1; D is tentatively TRBD1 or TRBD2 (5 bases each). The V gene's germline CDR1 is DFQATT and CDR2 SNEGSKA (reference sequence). The CDR3 runs to 13 residues. V was clipped by 6 bases and J by 9 bases, with 18 bases between them. CDR3 loop: CSAWRSGGREQFF. CDR3 nucleotides: TGCAGTGCGTGGAGGTCTGGGGGACGTGAGCAGTTCTTC.

CDR3: CSVDGLFLDTDTQYF. Written as DNA, the CDR3 is TGCAGCGTTGATGGTCTCTTTCTAGACACAGATACGCAGTATTTT. The chain carries TRBV29-1 and TRBJ2-3; unclear D gene. The V end lost 3 bases, the J end lost 2 bases, and 15 bases lay between the germline ends. CDR3 length: 15 residues. CDR1 SQVTM and CDR2 ANQGSEA come from the germline V gene.

This rearrangement joins TRBV4-1 to TRBJ1-1; TRBD1 matches 9 bases. This CDR3 is 18 amino acids long. CDR1 MGHRA and CDR2 YSYEKL come from the germline V gene. The J segment lost 1 base and the V segment lost 7 bases, leaving 16 bases of the junction unmatched. The CDR3 sequence: CASTRSIGSGQGNTEAFF. The CDR3 DNA follows: TGCGCCAGCACCCGGTCGATCGGTTCGGGACAGGGGAACACTGAAGCTTTCTTT.

J is TRBJ2-7 and V is TRBV15; D is uncertain. The ends were cut back, 3 bases at V and 2 bases at J, with 14 bases in the middle. This CDR3 contains 15 residues. Germline values: CDR1 LNHNV, CDR2 YYDKDF (reference sequence). CDR3 sequence (DNA): TGTGCCACCAGCAGGTCTCGTGTTTGGGCCTACGAGCAGTACTTC. Its translation is CATSRSRVWAYEQYF.

This clonotype has ten or more counts. In nucleotides, the CDR3 is TGTGCCATCAGTGAGGGGGGACAGACTTTTGCAACTAATGAAAAACTGTTTTTT. This translates into CAISEGGQTFATNEKLFF. This sequence joins TRBV10-3 and TRBJ1-4; 7 nucleotides align to TRBD1. The CDR3 runs to 18 residues. Germline V gene sequence: CDR1 ENHRY, CDR2 SYGVKD. The ends lost 2 bases at V and 0 bases at J; junction bases unmatched: 9.

This clonotype was observed many times. This rearrangement joins TRBV6-1 to TRBJ2-7; D not resolved. Per the germline V gene, CDR1 is MNHNS and CDR2 is SASEGT. V lost 5 bases to trimming and J lost 3 bases, with 17 bases between them. The CDR3 runs to 15 residues. The CDR3 DNA reads as TGTGCCAGCAGTTTTAATCGGCTAGTCCGCTACGAGCAGTACTTC. Translation: CASSFNRLVRYEQYF.

Ten or more counts support this clonotype. DNA of the CDR3: TGTGCTAGCCTTGACAGGGAAGACACCGGGGAGCTGTTTTTT. This sequence encodes CASLDREDTGELFF. The gene calls are TRBV12-5 and TRBJ2-2; TRBD1 agrees at 7 bases. CDR1 LGHNT and CDR2 FRNRAP come from the germline V gene. V shed 9 bases and J 3 bases; nucleotides not matched to a gene: 7. The CDR3 covers 14 residues.

CDR3 loop: CASSPSQGVDGEAFF. The CDR3 DNA sequence: TGTGCCAGCAGCCCCTCGCAGGGAGTTGACGGCGAAGCTTTCTTT. The chain recombines TRBV12-3 or TRBV12-4 with TRBJ1-1; TRBD1 might be the D (5 bases). Trimming pared 6 bases from V and 8 bases from J, leaving 22 bases between. This CDR3 comprises 15 residues.

This clonotype was recorded at least ten times. The rearrangement joins TRBV7-2 to TRBJ2-7; TRBD1 matches 7 bases. CDR1 SGHTA and CDR2 FQGNSA come from the germline V gene. This CDR3 has 15 amino acids. With V trimmed by 5 bases and J by 3 bases, 10 bases remained unmatched. CDR3 sequence: CASSPDREKDYEQYF. The CDR3, as DNA: TGTGCCAGCAGCCCAGACAGGGAAAAGGACTACGAGCAGTACTTC.

This clonotype was observed a handful of times. This chain links TRBV6-2 or TRBV6-3 with TRBJ2-5; D ambiguous. The CDR3 loop spans 12 amino acids. Germline-derived CDR1 and CDR2 are MNHEY and SVGEGT. Between the trimmed V and J ends, which lost 8 bases and 4 bases, there was a span of 11 bases. CDR3 region: CASEGFRETQYF. As DNA, the CDR3 is TGTGCCAGCGAAGGATTTCGAGAGACCCAGTACTTC.

This clonotype was observed at least ten times. The chain carries TRBV27 and TRBJ2-1; 7 bases are shared with TRBD2. The CDR3 extends over 16 amino acids. CDR1 is MNHEY, CDR2 SMNVEV, per germline (reference sequence). The ends lost 0 bases at V and 2 bases at J; junction bases unmatched: 4. CDR3 protein: CASSLSAGETYNEQFF. The CDR3 nucleotides read TGTGCCAGCAGTTTATCGGCGGGAGAGACCTACAATGAGCAGTTCTTC.

This rearrangement joins TRBV10-2 to TRBJ1-1, with a weak D call TRBD1 (6 bases). The CDR3 spans 12 residues. Germline-derived CDR1 and CDR2 are WSHSY and SAAADI. V gave up 3 bases and J gave up 11 bases, with 13 bases separating them. CDR3 region: CASSERQERAFF. The CDR3 DNA reads as TGCGCCAGCAGTGAACGACAGGAACGGGCTTTCTTT.

The rearrangement joins TRBV19 to TRBJ2-7; TRBD2 matches 11 bases. The CDR3 has 16 amino acids. CDR1 is LNHDA and CDR2 is SQIVND in the germline V gene (reference sequence). Trimming removed 5 bases from V and 0 bases from J; junction bases left unmatched: 6. CDR3 DNA sequence: TGTGCCAGTAGTGGTACTAGCGGGGGCCTCTCCTACGAGCAGTACTTC. It encodes CASSGTSGGLSYEQYF.

In its sample, this clonotype was seen many times. This chain uses TRBV20-1 with TRBJ1-6, with D tentatively TRBD1 (5 bases). The CDR3 is 13 amino acids. Germline V CDR1 and CDR2: DFQATT, SNEGSKA (reference sequence). Trimming pared 3 bases from V and 10 bases from J, leaving 13 bases between. CDR3 amino acids: CSARVGGGSPLHF. The DNA for the CDR3 is TGCAGTGCTAGGGTGGGGGGGGGGTCACCCCTCCACTTT.

This sequence joins TRBV14 and TRBJ1-2, with D possibly being TRBD1 (6 bases). The CDR3 spans 15 residues. Germline-derived CDR1 and CDR2 are SGHDN and FVKESK. With 1 base removed from V and 4 bases from J, the gap between germline ends came to 13 bases. CDR3 nucleotides: TGTGCCAGCAGCCAAGTTACAGGGTATGGCTATGGCTACACCTTC. Its protein product is CASSQVTGYGYGYTF.

This clonotype was seen at least ten times. This CDR3 reads CASSYRRPGALDSPLHF. CDR3 DNA: TGTGCCAGCAGTTACCGAAGGCCGGGGGCGTTGGACTCACCCCTCCACTTT. The chain recombines TRBV6-2 or TRBV6-3 with TRBJ1-6; perhaps TRBD1 as D (6 bases). This CDR3 region has 17 residues. V was trimmed by 2 bases and J by 10 bases, leaving 21 bases between them. Per the germline V gene, CDR1 is MNHEY and CDR2 is SVGEGT.

V gene TRBV30 combines with J gene TRBJ1-5, with 7 nucleotides matching TRBD1. The junction had 8 bases not matched to a gene; V was cut back by 4 bases and J by 5 bases. Germline lookup yields CDR1 GTSNPN and CDR2 SVGIG (reference sequence). The CDR3 spans 14 residues. CDR3 bases: TGTGCCTGGACAACAGCAGGGGGGCATCAGCCCCAGCATTTT. Translating gives CAWTTAGGHQPQHF.

There are many counts of this clonotype. The chain uses TRBV9 and TRBJ1-2; D perhaps matches TRBD1 (5 bases). This CDR3 has 14 amino acids. Germline CDR1 and CDR2: SGDLS and YYNGEE. Trimming stripped 0 bases from V and 7 bases from J, with 13 bases between. The CDR3 sequence is CASSVEGSGGGYTF. CDR3 nucleotides: TGTGCCAGCAGCGTAGAGGGGAGCGGCGGTGGCTACACCTTC.

The chain employs TRBV28 and TRBJ2-3; D is unresolved. Germline CDR1 and CDR2: MDHEN and SYDVKM. The V end was cut by 5 bases, the J end by 6 bases, with 27 bases between. The CDR3 totals 18 residues. The CDR3 reads CASSRSWAAAALTDTQYF. The CDR3 nucleotides are TGTGCCAGCAGTCGCAGTTGGGCTGCAGCCGCGCTGACGGATACGCAGTATTTT. Full variable domain (remainder filled in from reference TRBV28 and TRBJ2-3): DVKVTQSSRYLVKRTGEKVFLECVQDMDHENMFWYRQDPGLGLRLIYFSYDVKMKEKGDIPEGYSVSREKKERFSLILESASTNQTSMYLCASSRSWAAAALTDTQYFGPGTRLTVL.

This chain joins TRBV30 and TRBJ2-7; 8 nucleotides match TRBD2. CDR1 and CDR2 (germline): GTSNPN, SVGIG (reference sequence). Trimming removed 0 bases from V and 3 bases from J; junction bases left unmatched: 1. This CDR3 is 13 amino acids long. CDR3 region: CAWSVSGSYEQYF. Written as DNA, the CDR3 is TGTGCCTGGAGTGTAAGCGGGAGCTACGAGCAGTACTTC.

The chain joins TRBV6-5 to TRBJ2-1, with a tentative D call TRBD2 (6 bases). There are 13 residues in the CDR3. Trimming removed 0 bases from V and 8 bases from J, with 8 bases in between. CDR1 and CDR2 from the germline V gene are MNHEY and SVGAGI. This CDR3 is CASSYSREDEQFF. For the CDR3, the DNA is TGTGCCAGCAGTTACTCGAGGGAGGATGAGCAGTTCTTC.

This clonotype appeared many times. The V and J genes are TRBV6-2 or TRBV6-3 and TRBJ2-5; D call uncertain. CDR3 length: 14 residues. The V gene's germline CDR1 is MNHEY and CDR2 SVGEGT. V was clipped by 7 bases and J by 5 bases, with 17 bases between them. The DNA for the CDR3 is TGTGCCAGCAACCCGACGCGTACGTGGGAGACCCAGTACTTC. Translation: CASNPTRTWETQYF.

This chain uses TRBV28 with TRBJ2-7; D may correspond to TRBD1 or TRBD2 (6 bases each). CDR1 is MDHEN and CDR2 is SYDVKM in the germline V gene. Trimming cost V 7 bases and J 6 bases, with 25 bases left between them. The CDR3 length is 16 residues. The CDR3 loop is CASIKGGSSSVPEQYF. CDR3 bases: TGTGCCAGCATCAAAGGGGGGTCTAGCTCTGTTCCCGAGCAGTACTTC.